These 32 T cell receptor beta chains were sequenced from one sample in a study of T cells in Graves' hyperthyroidism and ophthalmopathy. The TCR beta CDR3 regions underwent amplification using RNA transcripts as the source. The HTBI primer set was used in a first-round RT-PCR of the TCR CDR3. TCRdb ran MiXCR on the multiplex PCR reads and lists one entry per CDR3 protein. The repertoire holds about 760,000 distinct CDR3 sequences, approximately 40% seen once, with approximately 31% in the top ten. Input material: blood. Every receptor here comes from a woman in her forties with Graves' hyperthyroidism.

This clonotype appeared a few times. V is TRBV19 and J is TRBJ1-1; D is ambiguous. Germline values: CDR1 LNHDA, CDR2 SQIVND (reference sequence). Trimming stripped 0 bases from V and 1 base from J, with 12 bases between. This CDR3 has 16 residues. This CDR3 is CASSIDLKSPNTEAFF. The CDR3 bases are TGTGCCAGTAGTATAGATCTTAAGTCACCGAACACTGAAGCTTTCTTT.

This clonotype has a single count. This chain links TRBV9 with TRBJ1-2; possibly TRBD1 for D (5 bases). The CDR3 spans 14 residues. Per the germline V gene, CDR1 is SGDLS and CDR2 is YYNGEE. The V end lost 10 bases, the J end lost 5 bases, and 21 bases lay between the germline ends. The CDR3 reads CAGGEGLRQYGYTF. CDR3 sequence (DNA): TGTGCCGGCGGCGAGGGGCTCAGACAGTATGGCTACACCTTC.

This clonotype turned up a few times. This chain joins TRBV10-3 and TRBJ2-7, with TRBD2 matching 13 bases. The CDR3 length is 14 residues. V was pared by 6 bases and J by 6 bases, with 5 bases of the junction left unmatched. Germline loops: CDR1 ENHRY, CDR2 SYGVKD. CDR3 loop: CAIRGLAGASEQYF. CDR3 nucleotides: TGTGCCATCAGAGGACTAGCGGGAGCCTCCGAGCAGTACTTC.

This chain links TRBV2 with TRBJ1-2; D gene uncertain. Trimming left V 5 bases short and J 2 bases short, with 15 bases between. The length of the CDR3 is 15 residues. Germline lookup yields CDR1 SNHLY and CDR2 FYNNEI. The CDR3 protein is CASSSFSEINYGYTF. Written as DNA, the CDR3 is TGTGCCAGCAGTTCCTTCTCAGAAATAAACTATGGCTACACCTTC.

This clonotype was seen a handful of times. The rearrangement uses TRBV13 and TRBJ2-6, with D possibly matching TRBD2 (7 bases). The V end lost 6 bases, the J end lost 1 base, and 10 bases lay between the germline ends. Germline V gene sequence: CDR1 PRHDT, CDR2 FYEKMQ (reference sequence). The CDR3 loop spans 15 amino acids. CDR3 sequence: CASRRGLSGANVLTF. CDR3 nucleotide sequence: TGTGCCAGCAGGCGGGGGCTGTCTGGGGCCAACGTCCTGACTTTC.

In regard to this clonotype: A much larger clonotype is one base distant, so this may be a read error. The rearrangement links TRBV15 to TRBJ1-2; 9 bases match TRBD1. The germline CDR1 and CDR2 sequences are LNHNV and YYDKDF (reference sequence). The trim removed 10 bases at V and 2 bases at J, leaving 2 bases unmatched. The CDR3 sequence is 12 residues long. CDR3 nucleotides: TGTGCCATCGGGACAGGGAACTATGGCTACACCTTC. It specifies CAIGTGNYGYTF. Drawing the rest from reference TRBV15 and TRBJ1-2, the complete variable domain is DAMVIQNPRYQVTQFGKPVTLSCSQTLNHNVMYWYQQKSSQAPKLLFHYYDKDFNNEADTPDNFQSRRPNTSFCFLDIRSPGLGDTAMYLCAIGTGNYGYTFGSGTRLTVV.

This clonotype was seen a few times. A read error may account for a junction end that differs from germline. The chain is built from TRBV10-1 and TRBJ2-1; 7 bases are shared with TRBD1. Germline V CDR1 and CDR2: WNHNN, SYGVQD (reference sequence). The CDR3 totals 13 residues. CDR3 loop: CASSRDSYNEQFF. Written as DNA, the CDR3 is TGTGCCAGCAGCCGGGACAGCTACAATGAGCAGTTCTTC.

V is TRBV20-1 and J is TRBJ2-2, with D perhaps matching TRBD1 (5 bases). This CDR3 spans 17 amino acids. The V gene lost 0 bases and the J gene lost 1 base, with 15 bases spanning the gap. CDR1 DFQATT and CDR2 SNEGSKA come from the germline V gene (reference sequence). CDR3 sequence (DNA): TGCAGTGCTAGAGATCTCTGGGGCAACGTGAACACCGGGGAGCTGTTTTTT. Protein product: CSARDLWGNVNTGELFF.

Worth noting for this clonotype: It may be a read error: a sequence one base away is much more abundant. The chain employs TRBV14 and TRBJ2-7; D may match TRBD1 or TRBD2 (6 bases each). Germline-derived CDR1 and CDR2 are SGHDN and FVKESK. This CDR3 is 14 amino acids long. This CDR3 reads CASGQERGPYEQYF. In DNA, the CDR3 is TGTGCCAGCGGCCAAGAACGGGGGCCCTACGAGCAGTACTTC.

This chain uses TRBV7-2 with TRBJ2-1, with D maybe TRBD2 (5 bases). The CDR3 runs to 13 residues. Germline values: CDR1 SGHTA, CDR2 FQGNSA. Between the trimmed V and J ends, which lost 1 base and 10 bases, there was a span of 11 bases. CDR3: CASSLGRSSEQFF. CDR3 sequence (DNA): TGTGCCAGCAGCTTAGGGAGGTCCTCGGAGCAGTTCTTC.

CDR3 sequence (DNA): TGTGCCAGCAGTCAGGACTGGGGAAGGCAAGAGACCCAGTACTTC. Its translation is CASSQDWGRQETQYF. The rearrangement joins TRBV6-6 to TRBJ2-5, with D tentatively TRBD2 (5 bases). The CDR3 spans 15 residues. V lost 5 bases to trimming and J lost 2 bases, with 15 bases between them. Germline CDR1 MNHNY, CDR2 SVGAGI (reference sequence).

At least ten counts were recorded for this clonotype. The rearrangement joins TRBV29-1 to TRBJ2-7; 9 nucleotides agree with TRBD1. This CDR3 has 13 residues. V trimming: 6 bases; J trimming: 6 bases; junction bases outside the gene matches: 9. Germline values: CDR1 SQVTM, CDR2 ANQGSEA. CDR3 protein: CSVAPRTGVEQYF. CDR3 coding DNA: TGCAGCGTGGCCCCCCGGACAGGGGTCGAGCAGTACTTC.

The CDR3 sequence: CASSSTYEQFF. The CDR3 region has the DNA TGTGCCAGCAGCTCAACCTATGAGCAGTTCTTC. The chain joins TRBV7-2 to TRBJ2-7; D uncertain. TRBJ2-1 matches the DNA end more closely, so the J call is doubtful. The CDR3 has 11 amino acids. CDR1 is SGHTA, CDR2 FQGNSA, per germline.

The rearrangement uses TRBV12-3 or TRBV12-4 and TRBJ1-5, with D possibly TRBD1 on 5 matching bases. This CDR3 is 16 amino acids long. Trimming cost V 7 bases and J 2 bases, with 18 bases left between them. Written as DNA, the CDR3 is TGTGCCAGCACCTTGATCGGGGCAGGGCGCAATCAGCCCCAGCATTTT. Its protein product is CASTLIGAGRNQPQHF.

This clonotype was observed many times. V usage is TRBV7-9 and J usage is TRBJ1-6, with a possible D match to TRBD1 (5 bases). This CDR3 has 18 residues. The germline V and J ends were trimmed by 1 base and 0 bases, with 13 bases remaining between them. Germline V gene sequence: CDR1 SEHNR, CDR2 FQNEAQ (reference sequence). The CDR3 protein is CASSLGQLKSSYNSPLHF. The CDR3 DNA reads as TGTGCCAGCAGCTTAGGACAGCTGAAAAGCTCCTATAATTCACCCCTCCACTTT.

The chain joins TRBV25-1 to TRBJ2-7; no firm D call. Per germline, CDR1 MGHDK and CDR2 SYGVNS. The CDR3 totals 17 residues. The ends were cut back, 1 base at V and 7 bases at J, with 23 bases in the middle. Here the CDR3 reads CASSESPVTSSYNEQYF. Written as DNA, the CDR3 is TGTGCCAGCAGTGAATCCCCGGTCACGAGCTCCTACAATGAGCAGTACTTC.

There are many counts of this clonotype. V usage is TRBV12-3 or TRBV12-4 and J usage is TRBJ2-7, with D uncertain. The ends were cut back, 3 bases at V and 2 bases at J, with 8 bases in the middle. The CDR3 has 13 amino acids. The CDR3 here is CASSFSGPYEQYF. The CDR3 DNA reads as TGTGCCAGCAGTTTTTCCGGACCCTACGAGCAGTACTTC.

This clonotype has a handful of counts. The chain couples TRBV11-2 to TRBJ2-7, with D tentatively TRBD1 (6 bases). Trimming pared 1 base from V and 5 bases from J, leaving 15 bases between. The germline V gene has CDR1 SGHAT and CDR2 FQNNGV. The CDR3 has 15 amino acids. CDR3 region: CASSLVWTEGHEQYF. The CDR3 DNA follows: TGTGCCAGCAGCTTAGTATGGACAGAAGGACACGAGCAGTACTTC.

The chain couples TRBV4-3 to TRBJ1-3; D uncertain. This CDR3 comprises 16 residues. V lost 0 bases and J 1 base, leaving 10 bases between the germline ends. In germline, CDR1 is LGHNA, CDR2 YSLEER. CDR3: CASSQDRTPSGNTIYF. For the CDR3, the DNA is TGCGCCAGCAGCCAAGACAGGACTCCTTCTGGAAACACCATATATTTT.

This clonotype was seen repeatedly, ten times or more. The chain combines TRBV19 with TRBJ1-5; D gene uncertain. V was trimmed by 3 bases and J by 0 bases, leaving 9 bases between them. Germline V gene lookup returns CDR1 LNHDA and CDR2 SQIVND (reference sequence). CDR3 length equals 15 residues. The CDR3 DNA follows: TGTGCCAGTAGTATGTCCGTGAGTAGCAATCAGCCCCAGCATTTT. Translating gives CASSMSVSSNQPQHF.

This clonotype was found many times. This chain connects TRBV25-1 to TRBJ2-5; tentative D call: TRBD1 (5 bases). Per the germline V gene, CDR1 is MGHDK and CDR2 is SYGVNS. This CDR3 has 13 amino acids. The V end was cut by 5 bases, the J end by 4 bases, with 11 bases between. CDR3 in amino acids: CASSQGARETQYF. The CDR3 region has the DNA TGTGCCAGCAGTCAGGGTGCCAGAGAGACCCAGTACTTC.

This clonotype has ten or more counts. The chain carries TRBV7-9 and TRBJ1-3; no clear D. The germline V gene has CDR1 SEHNR and CDR2 FQNEAQ (reference sequence). This CDR3 spans 13 amino acids. V lost 4 bases to trimming and J lost 4 bases, with 8 bases between them. The CDR3 bases are TGTGCCAGCAGCTGGGCGTCCGGAAACACCATATATTTT. As protein: CASSWASGNTIYF.

This clonotype was observed many times. CDR3 amino acids: CASRLTTGAHYGYTF. CDR3 coding DNA: TGTGCCAGCAGACTAACTACAGGGGCGCACTATGGCTACACCTTC. The chain carries TRBV12-3 or TRBV12-4 and TRBJ1-2; 7 bases are a match to TRBD1. This CDR3 is 15 amino acids long. V shed 6 bases and J 3 bases; nucleotides not matched to a gene: 10.

This clonotype was picked up a small number of times. In DNA, the CDR3 is TGTGCCAGCAGCTTGGGGCAGTCCACCGGGGAGCTGTTTTTT. It encodes CASSLGQSTGELFF. The rearrangement uses TRBV5-6 and TRBJ2-2; the D is unclear. Germline lookup yields CDR1 SGHDT and CDR2 YYEEEE. The V and J ends lost 0 bases and 4 bases respectively, with 7 bases between them. This CDR3 comprises 14 residues.

The chain joins TRBV7-4 to TRBJ1-5; the D gene is possibly TRBD1 (5 bases). Trimming left V 6 bases short and J 2 bases short, with 14 bases between. In germline, CDR1 is SGHVT, CDR2 SQSDAQ. The CDR3 spans 15 residues. In nucleotides, the CDR3 is TGTGCCAGCAGTCCGGGACCGCGGGGCAATCAGCCCCAGCATTTT. Translated: CASSPGPRGNQPQHF.

This clonotype was observed many times. The chain combines TRBV2 with TRBJ1-1; no definite D call. Germline CDR1 reads SNHLY; CDR2 reads FYNNEI. The CDR3 contains 10 residues. With 4 bases removed from V and 5 bases from J, the gap between germline ends came to 2 bases. The CDR3 DNA is TGTGCCAGCAGTGTAACTGAAGCTTTCTTT. Protein sequence: CASSVTEAFF.

This clonotype was detected ten times or more. The rearrangement links TRBV2 to TRBJ1-4; 7 bases match TRBD1. The CDR3 consists of 17 residues. The trim removed 0 bases at V and 7 bases at J, leaving 11 bases unmatched. Germline assignment: CDR1 SNHLY and CDR2 FYNNEI. CDR3 sequence: CASSEALRGRVVEKLFF. CDR3 nucleotide sequence: TGTGCCAGCAGTGAAGCGCTTAGGGGGCGCGTCGTTGAAAAACTGTTTTTT.

This clonotype came up many times. The rearrangement links TRBV5-4 to TRBJ1-1; D is possibly TRBD1 (6 bases). There are 15 residues in the CDR3. Germline CDR1 SGHNT, CDR2 YYREEE (reference sequence). V lost 5 bases and J lost 0, with 14 bases in between. The CDR3 DNA reads TGTGCCAGCAGACGAATGGACAGCCTGAACACTGAAGCTTTCTTT. Amino acids: CASRRMDSLNTEAFF.

The chain is built from TRBV7-2 and TRBJ2-5; unclear D gene. From germline, CDR1 is SGHTA and CDR2 FQGNSA. This CDR3 is 16 amino acids long. Trimming removed 5 bases from V and 5 bases from J, with 21 bases in between. CDR3 sequence (DNA): TGTGCCAGCAGCAAAAAGACCCGCGGTGGTAGCGAGACCCAGTACTTC. Translated, it gives CASSKKTRGGSETQYF.

V usage is TRBV20-1 and J usage is TRBJ1-2; possibly TRBD1 for D (5 bases). The length of the CDR3 is 15 residues. The V gene lost 4 bases and the J gene lost 0 bases, with 15 bases spanning the gap. CDR1 DFQATT and CDR2 SNEGSKA come from the germline V gene (reference sequence). The chain's CDR3 is CSAMGLAGTNYGYTF. In nucleotides, the CDR3 is TGCAGTGCTATGGGGCTAGCGGGGACTAACTATGGCTACACCTTC.

The genes are TRBV7-9 and TRBJ1-5; a weak D match, TRBD1 (6 bases). Between the trimmed V and J ends, which lost 5 bases and 7 bases, there was a span of 12 bases. Germline V gene data show CDR1 as SEHNR and CDR2 as FQNEAQ (reference sequence). The CDR3 covers 13 residues. CDR3 sequence (DNA): TGTGCCAGCAGCCCACAGGGCTGGCAGCCCCAGCATTTT. Its translation: CASSPQGWQPQHF.

On this clonotype itself: One junction end disagrees with the germline gene, perhaps due to a read error. The chain links TRBV2 to TRBJ2-5; D may be TRBD1 (6 bases). The CDR3 totals 13 residues. Germline assignment: CDR1 SNHLY and CDR2 FYNNEI. The CDR3, as DNA: TGTGCCAGCAGTGGACAGGCGCAAGAGACCCGGTACTTC. This encodes CASSGQAQETRYF.